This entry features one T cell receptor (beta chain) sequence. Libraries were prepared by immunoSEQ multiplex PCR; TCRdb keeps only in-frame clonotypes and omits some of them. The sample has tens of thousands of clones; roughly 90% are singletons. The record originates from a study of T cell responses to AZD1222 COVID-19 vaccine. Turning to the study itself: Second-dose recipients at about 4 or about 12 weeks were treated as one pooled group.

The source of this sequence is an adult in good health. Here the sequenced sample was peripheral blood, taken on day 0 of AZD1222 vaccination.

This CDR3 is CASSNGSRRYGYTF. The CDR3 nucleotides read TGTGCCAGCAGCAACGGGAGCAGAAGGTATGGCTACACCTTC. The chain carries TRBV21-1 and TRBJ1-2. TRBV21-1 is noted as a pseudogene. This CDR3 is 14 amino acids long.